This section outlines one T cell receptor (beta chain) sequence together with its context. Survey-level immunoSEQ sequencing profiled the TCR beta repertoire. Data came from immunoSEQ multiplex PCR; TCRdb stores just in-frame clones and leaves some out. The sample has tens of thousands of clones, around 93% seen once. Deletions cut 5 bases from V and 4 bases from J, with 15 bases between. CDR1 and CDR2 (germline): MNHEY, SMNVEV (reference sequence). The CDR3 totals 15 residues. What was sequenced was PBMCs. The rearrangement joins TRBV27 to TRBJ2-1; weak D call: TRBD1 (5 bases). The source of this sequence is a man aged 40-50 years with rheumatoid arthritis. The CDR3 protein is CASSTLGVGYNEQFF. DNA of the CDR3: TGTGCCAGCAGTACATTAGGGGTAGGATACAATGAGCAGTTCTTC.